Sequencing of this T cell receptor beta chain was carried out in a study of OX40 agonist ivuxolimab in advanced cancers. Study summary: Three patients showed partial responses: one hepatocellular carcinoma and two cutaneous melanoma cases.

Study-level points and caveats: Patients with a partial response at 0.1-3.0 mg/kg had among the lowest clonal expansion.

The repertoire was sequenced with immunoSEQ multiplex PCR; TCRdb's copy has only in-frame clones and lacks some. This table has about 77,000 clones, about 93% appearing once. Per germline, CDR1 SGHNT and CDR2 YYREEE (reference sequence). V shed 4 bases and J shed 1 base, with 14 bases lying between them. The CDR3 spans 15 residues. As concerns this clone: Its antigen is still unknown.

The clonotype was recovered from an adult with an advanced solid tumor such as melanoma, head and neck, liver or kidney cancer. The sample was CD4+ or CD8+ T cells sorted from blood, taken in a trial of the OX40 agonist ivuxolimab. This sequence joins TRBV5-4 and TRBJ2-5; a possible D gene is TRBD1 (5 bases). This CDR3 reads CASSPGPGSQETQYF. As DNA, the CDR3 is TGTGCCAGCAGCCCTGGGCCAGGGTCCCAAGAGACCCAGTACTTC.